This T cell receptor beta chain appears in the sequencing data of a study of CXCR3-negative and CXCR3-positive naive CD8 T cells. Study background: Per-library TRB read counts averaged about 1.5 +/- 0.3 million, adding up to 110 million to 150 million in total.

As for this clonotype: Its antigen is as yet unknown.

300,000 cells per CD8+ T cell subset were flow-sorted in triplicate. UMI-labeled TRB cDNA libraries were prepared by 5' RACE. One entry per CDR3 protein, without DNA, is what TCRdb gives after re-calling the 5' RACE reads. This sample contains around 110,000 distinct CDR3 sequences. The CDR3 is 13 residues long. In germline, CDR1 is DFQATT, CDR2 SNEGSKA (reference sequence). Study findings and constraints: From TRB CDR3 properties, TCR strength was inferred; surface CD5 did not differ between naive subsets. TRB CDR3s of CXCR3-positive naive cells were more hydrophobic than those of CXCR3-negative naive cells.

This sequence was found in a human donor in good health. Some clones in this sample may be carry-over from other donors' samples. Sequenced sample: naive CXCR3+ CD8+ T cells from blood. The subset is: CD45RO-CCR7+CD27+CD95- naive CD8+ T cells expressing CXCR3 (TNR3+). This rearrangement joins TRBV20-1 to TRBJ2-7; as DNA is missing, the TRBD1 call by TCRdb cannot be tested. The CDR3 spells CSAMGQQGYEQYF.